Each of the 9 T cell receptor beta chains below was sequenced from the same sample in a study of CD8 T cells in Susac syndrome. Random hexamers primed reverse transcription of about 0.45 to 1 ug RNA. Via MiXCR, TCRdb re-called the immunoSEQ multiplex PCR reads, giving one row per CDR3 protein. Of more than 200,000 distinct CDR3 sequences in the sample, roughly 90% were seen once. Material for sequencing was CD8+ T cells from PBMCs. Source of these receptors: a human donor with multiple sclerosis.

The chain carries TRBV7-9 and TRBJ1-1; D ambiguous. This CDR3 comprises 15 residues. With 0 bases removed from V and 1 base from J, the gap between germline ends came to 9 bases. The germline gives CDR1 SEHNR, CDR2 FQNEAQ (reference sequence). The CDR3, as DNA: TGTGCCAGCAGCTTAGCGGCTTACCCGAACACTGAAGCTTTCTTT. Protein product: CASSLAAYPNTEAFF.

CDR3 in DNA: TGTGCCAGCAGTCCCACACGGCCCCAGCATTTT. Translated, it gives CASSPTRPQHF. The rearrangement links TRBV3-1 to TRBJ1-5; D gene uncertain. This CDR3 spans 11 amino acids. V shed 6 bases and J shed 9 bases, with 9 bases lying between them. CDR1 LGHDT and CDR2 YNNKEL come from the germline V gene (reference sequence).

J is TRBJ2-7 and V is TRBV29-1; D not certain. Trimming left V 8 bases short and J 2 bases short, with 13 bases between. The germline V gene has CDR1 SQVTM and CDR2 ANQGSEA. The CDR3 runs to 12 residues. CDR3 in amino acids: CSLVDAAYEQYF. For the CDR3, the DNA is TGCAGCTTAGTGGACGCGGCCTACGAGCAGTACTTC.

The CDR3 region has the DNA TGTGCCAGCTCACCACCCCCTGGTACTCCGAACACTGAAGCTTTCTTT. Protein sequence: CASSPPPGTPNTEAFF. V gene TRBV18 combines with J gene TRBJ1-1; no clear D gene. Germline loops: CDR1 KGHSH, CDR2 LQKENI. The CDR3 contains 16 residues. Trimming removed 0 bases from V and 1 base from J, with 12 bases in between.

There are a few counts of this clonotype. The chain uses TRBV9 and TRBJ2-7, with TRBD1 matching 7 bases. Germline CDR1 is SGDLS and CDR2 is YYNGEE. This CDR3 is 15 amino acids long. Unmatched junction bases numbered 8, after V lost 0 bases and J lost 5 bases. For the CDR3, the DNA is TGTGCCAGCAGCGTAGGCCAGACAGGGAACCACGAGCAGTACTTC. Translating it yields CASSVGQTGNHEQYF.

This CDR3 is CASSSAGTQETQYF. The CDR3 DNA sequence: TGTGCCAGCAGTTCGGCCGGGACCCAAGAGACCCAGTACTTC. This chain links TRBV28 with TRBJ2-5; D could derive from TRBD1 or TRBD2 (5 bases each). The V and J ends lost 4 bases and 1 base respectively, with 10 bases between them. Germline V gene sequence: CDR1 MDHEN, CDR2 SYDVKM. This CDR3 is built from 14 residues.

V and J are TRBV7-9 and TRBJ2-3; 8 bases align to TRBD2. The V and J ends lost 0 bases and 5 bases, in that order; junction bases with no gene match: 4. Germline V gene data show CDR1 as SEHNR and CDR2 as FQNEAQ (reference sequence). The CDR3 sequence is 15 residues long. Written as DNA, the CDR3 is TGTGCCAGCAGCTTAGCGCGGGGGGAGAAAGATACGCAGTATTTT. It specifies CASSLARGEKDTQYF.

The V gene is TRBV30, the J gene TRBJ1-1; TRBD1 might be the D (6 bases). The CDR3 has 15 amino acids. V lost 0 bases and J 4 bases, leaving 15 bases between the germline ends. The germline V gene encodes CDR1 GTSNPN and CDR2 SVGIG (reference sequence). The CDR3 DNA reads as TGTGCCTGGAGTGTTAGGGGGACATTGGGCACTGAAGCTTTCTTT. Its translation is CAWSVRGTLGTEAFF.

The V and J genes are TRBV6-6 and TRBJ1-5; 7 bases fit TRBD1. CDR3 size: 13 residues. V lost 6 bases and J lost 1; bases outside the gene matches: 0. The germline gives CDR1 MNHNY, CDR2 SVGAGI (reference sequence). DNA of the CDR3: TGTGCCAGCAGACAGGGGAGCAATCAGCCCCAGCATTTT. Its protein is CASRQGSNQPQHF.